The 22 T cell receptor beta chains given below trace back to one sample, sequenced in a study of blood T cells in healthy people across ages. A second PCR, run for about 7 to 11 cycles, used a sample-barcoded 5' primer plus a J-beta primer mix. TCRdb called the 5' RACE reads again in MiXCR, with one record for every CDR3 protein. The sample lists 600,000 to 850,000 distinct CDR3 sequences, roughly 45% occurring once. Input material: blood. The receptors come from a woman aged 55-75 years in good health.

The chain uses TRBV7-2 and TRBJ2-1; D ambiguous. This CDR3 is built from 12 residues. CDR1 and CDR2 (germline): SGHTA, FQGNSA. V was shortened by 1 base and J by 6 bases, with 4 bases between the two germline ends. CDR3 DNA sequence: TGTACCAGCAGCTTAGTTGGCAATGAGCAGTTCTTC. This translates into CTSSLVGNEQFF.

The chain carries TRBV2 and TRBJ2-2; 10 positions agree with TRBD2. V lost 8 bases and J lost 4; bases outside the gene matches: 7. The CDR3 length is 15 residues. The germline CDR1 and CDR2 sequences are SNHLY and FYNNEI. The CDR3 loop is CASAQAGGATGELFF. The CDR3 DNA is TGTGCCAGCGCCCAAGCGGGGGGGGCCACCGGGGAGCTGTTTTTT.

The chain carries TRBV18 and TRBJ1-1; TRBD1 matches 7 bases. Germline loops: CDR1 KGHSH, CDR2 LQKENI. This CDR3 contains 14 residues. After removal of 2 bases from V and 2 bases from J, the junction contained 2 bases not matched to a gene. CDR3 nucleotides: TGTGCCAGCTCACCAGAGGGGGCAAACACTGAAGCTTTCTTT. Translation gives CASSPEGANTEAFF.

This clonotype was detected many times. The chain couples TRBV4-2 to TRBJ2-6, with 13 nucleotides matching TRBD2. CDR1 is LGHNA and CDR2 is YNFKEQ in the germline V gene. V dropped 5 bases and J dropped 2; count of bases not matched to a gene: 6. This CDR3 comprises 18 residues. CDR3 coding DNA: TGTGCCAGCAGCTCATTTGGACTAGCGGGAGCTGGGGCCAACGTCCTGACTTTC. Its protein is CASSSFGLAGAGANVLTF.

The V call is TRBV9, the J call TRBJ2-1; 12 bases align to TRBD1. After removal of 7 bases from V and 10 bases from J, the junction contained 15 bases not matched to a gene. Germline assignment: CDR1 SGDLS and CDR2 YYNGEE. CDR3 length: 16 amino acids. DNA for the CDR3: TGTGCCAGCCACCCGGGACAGGGGGCGTTTTTCTACGAGCAGTTCTTC. Its protein product is CASHPGQGAFFYEQFF.

This clonotype came up a few times. The chain combines TRBV5-1 with TRBJ2-3, with a tentative D call TRBD2 (5 bases). The germline V gene has CDR1 SGHRS and CDR2 YFSETQ. Trimming cost V 0 bases and J 4 bases, with 18 bases left between them. The CDR3 spans 17 residues. CDR3 loop: CASSLVAGLHDADTQYF. CDR3 nucleotide sequence: TGCGCCAGCAGCTTGGTCGCGGGCCTACACGACGCAGATACGCAGTATTTT.

This rearrangement joins TRBV5-1 to TRBJ1-1, with a tentative D call TRBD1 (6 bases). Germline CDR1 is SGHRS and CDR2 is YFSETQ. The germline V and J ends were trimmed by 4 bases and 3 bases, with 16 bases remaining between them. The CDR3 contains 15 residues. CDR3 nucleotides: TGCGCCAGCAGCCCCACAGGGATTGAGTACACTGAAGCTTTCTTT. Translation: CASSPTGIEYTEAFF.

This clonotype was recorded at least ten times. This chain's CDR3 is CASSPGQGQWYEQYF. The CDR3 nucleotides are TGTGCCAGCTCACCGGGACAGGGGCAATGGTACGAGCAGTACTTC. V is TRBV18 and J is TRBJ2-7; 10 nucleotides align to TRBD1. After removal of 3 bases from V and 4 bases from J, the junction contained 6 bases not matched to a gene. Germline V lookup: CDR1 KGHSH, CDR2 LQKENI. CDR3 size: 15 residues.

This clonotype was picked up many times. CDR3 in DNA: TGTGCCAGCAGCCAAGGACAGGGAAGTTCACCCCTCCACTTT. This sequence encodes CASSQGQGSSPLHF. The gene calls are TRBV4-2 and TRBJ1-6; TRBD1 aligns across 7 bases. With 1 base clipped from V and 9 bases from J, the junction kept 3 bases outside the gene matches. The CDR3 is 14 residues long. Germline V gives CDR1 LGHNA, CDR2 YNFKEQ.

V and J are TRBV9 and TRBJ2-5; TRBD2 might be the D (6 bases). Germline CDR1 is SGDLS and CDR2 is YYNGEE. With 0 bases removed from V and 5 bases from J, the gap between germline ends came to 11 bases. CDR3 length: 14 amino acids. The CDR3 region has the DNA TGTGCCAGCAGCGTAGTAGGAGGGTTGGAGACCCAGTACTTC. It specifies CASSVVGGLETQYF.

Remarks on this clonotype: One end of the junction varies from germline; a read error may be responsible. This rearrangement joins TRBV20-1 to TRBJ2-5; D gene uncertain. Looked up from germline, CDR1 is DFQATT and CDR2 is SNEGSKA (reference sequence). The CDR3 has 13 residues. The CDR3 DNA is TGCAGTGCCAGAGCTAGATTTGGAGAGACCCAGTACTTC. Amino acids: CSARARFGETQYF.

This clonotype occurred a few times. The genes are TRBV10-3 and TRBJ2-1; D is undetermined. Germline V gene lookup returns CDR1 ENHRY and CDR2 SYGVKD. The CDR3 is 13 amino acids. Trimming took 0 bases from V and 5 from J, leaving 5 bases between them. CDR3 sequence reads: CAISESQDNEQFF. As DNA, the CDR3 is TGTGCCATCAGTGAGTCGCAGGACAATGAGCAGTTCTTC.

This sequence joins TRBV11-1 and TRBJ2-5; perhaps TRBD1 as D (7 bases). The J call is in doubt because the DNA end fits TRBJ2-7 better. The CDR3 spans 13 residues. Germline V CDR1 and CDR2: SGHAT, FQDESV (reference sequence). CDR3 sequence: CASSSTGRYEQYF. CDR3 DNA: TGTGCCAGCAGCTCGACAGGGAGGTACGAGCAGTACTTC.

The rearrangement links TRBV20-1 to TRBJ2-3, with 7 bases identical to TRBD1. The CDR3 is 16 residues long. Germline CDR1 reads DFQATT; CDR2 reads SNEGSKA (reference sequence). Germline trimming cut 0 bases from V and 1 base from J; bases unmatched to any gene: 7. The CDR3 sequence: CSARDLRTGRTDTQYF. The CDR3 nucleotides are TGCAGTGCTAGAGATCTAAGGACAGGACGCACAGATACGCAGTATTTT.

This chain uses TRBV27 with TRBJ2-5; no clear D. Trimming cost V 2 bases and J 1 base, with 5 bases left between them. The CDR3 has 13 amino acids. Germline V CDR1 and CDR2: MNHEY, SMNVEV (reference sequence). The CDR3 coding sequence is TGTGCCAGCAGTTTACACCTCCAAGAGACCCAGTACTTC. This gives the protein CASSLHLQETQYF.

This rearrangement joins TRBV20-1 to TRBJ2-3, with D unresolved. Trimming cost V 1 base and J 2 bases, with 22 bases left between them. CDR1 is DFQATT and CDR2 is SNEGSKA in the germline V gene (reference sequence). The CDR3 consists of 18 residues. In DNA, the CDR3 is TGCAGTGCTAGAGGCCCGGAAACCAGATCCGCGCACACAGATACGCAGTATTTT. Protein sequence: CSARGPETRSAHTDTQYF.

On this clonotype itself: A junction end diverges from the germline sequence, so it may reflect a read error. The rearrangement uses TRBV7-7 and TRBJ2-1; 10 positions agree with TRBD2. This CDR3 has 16 amino acids. CDR1 is SSHAT and CDR2 is FNYEAQ in the germline V gene (reference sequence). The CDR3 coding sequence is TGTGCTAGCAGCCCCCAGGGACTAGCGACCTACAATGAGCAGTTCTTC. As protein: CASSPQGLATYNEQFF.

V is TRBV29-1 and J is TRBJ2-4; TRBD1 aligns across 7 bases. The junction had 10 bases not matched to a gene; V was cut back by 1 base and J by 13 bases. Germline CDR1 SQVTM, CDR2 ANQGSEA. This CDR3 has 13 residues. The CDR3 DNA reads TGCAGCGTTGAAGGTACAGGGGAAATGAAGCAGTACTTC. Translation gives CSVEGTGEMKQYF.

This clonotype came up a few times. The rearrangement joins TRBV7-9 to TRBJ2-5; D remains unclear. This CDR3 contains 11 residues. The germline V and J ends were trimmed by 8 bases and 11 bases, with 15 bases remaining between them. Germline V gives CDR1 SEHNR, CDR2 FQNEAQ (reference sequence). The DNA of the CDR3 is TGTGCCAGCGATGGCGGCGGAGAGCAGTACTTC. Its protein is CASDGGGEQYF.

This clonotype has ten or more counts. V is TRBV7-2 and J is TRBJ1-5, with a tentative D call TRBD1 (5 bases). The CDR3 runs 15 residues. Germline V gives CDR1 SGHTA, CDR2 FQGNSA. The ends were cut back, 5 bases at V and 3 bases at J, with 14 bases in the middle. DNA for the CDR3: TGTGCCAGCAGCCTAATTACAGGAGCCAATCAGCCCCAGCATTTT. It is translated as CASSLITGANQPQHF.

Only a few counts were recorded for this clonotype. The chain has TRBV9 and TRBJ2-1, with 8 bases fitting TRBD2. V was pared by 3 bases and J by 4 bases, with 3 bases of the junction left unmatched. This CDR3 region has 14 residues. Germline V gene sequence: CDR1 SGDLS, CDR2 YYNGEE. The CDR3, as DNA: TGTGCCAGCAGCGCACTAGCGGAATACAATGAGCAGTTCTTC. Translated: CASSALAEYNEQFF. The whole variable domain, filled in from reference TRBV9 and TRBJ2-1, reads DSGVTQTPKHLITATGQRVTLRCSPRSGDLSVYWYQQSLDQGLQFLIQYYNGEERAKGNILERFSAQQFPDLHSELNLSSLELGDSALYFCASSALAEYNEQFFGPGTRLTVL.

This clonotype was picked up many times. This chain links TRBV4-2 with TRBJ2-7; tentatively, D is TRBD1 or TRBD2 (5 bases each). CDR1 and CDR2 (germline): LGHNA, YNFKEQ. This CDR3 is built from 15 residues. V lost 3 bases to trimming and J lost 9 bases, with 21 bases between them. CDR3 nucleotide sequence: TGTGCCAGCAGCCAGAACCTCCGGGACGTCGGCGGGCAGTACTTC. It translates to CASSQNLRDVGGQYF.